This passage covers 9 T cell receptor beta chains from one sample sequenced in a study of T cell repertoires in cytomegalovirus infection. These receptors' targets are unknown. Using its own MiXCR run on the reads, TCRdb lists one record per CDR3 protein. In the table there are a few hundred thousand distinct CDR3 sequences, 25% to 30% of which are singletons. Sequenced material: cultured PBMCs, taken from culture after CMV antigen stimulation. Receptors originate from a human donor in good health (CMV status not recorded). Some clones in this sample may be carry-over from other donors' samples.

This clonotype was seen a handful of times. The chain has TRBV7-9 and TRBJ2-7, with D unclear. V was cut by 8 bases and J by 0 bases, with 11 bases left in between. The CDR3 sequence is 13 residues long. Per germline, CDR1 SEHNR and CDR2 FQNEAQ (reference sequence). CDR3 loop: CASAFGNSYEQYF. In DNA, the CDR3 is TGTGCCAGCGCATTCGGTAACTCCTACGAGCAGTACTTC.

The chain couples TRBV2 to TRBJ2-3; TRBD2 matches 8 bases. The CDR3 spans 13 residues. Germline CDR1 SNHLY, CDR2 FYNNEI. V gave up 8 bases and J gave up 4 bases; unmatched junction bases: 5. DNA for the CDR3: TGTGCCAGCCATAAGCGGGAGTCAGATACGCAGTATTTT. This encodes CASHKRESDTQYF.

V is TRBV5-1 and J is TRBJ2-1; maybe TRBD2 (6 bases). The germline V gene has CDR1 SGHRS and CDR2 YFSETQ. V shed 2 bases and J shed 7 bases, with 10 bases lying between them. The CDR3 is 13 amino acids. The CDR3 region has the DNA TGCGCCAGCAGCTTACTAGCCACAAATGAGCAGTTCTTC. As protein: CASSLLATNEQFF.

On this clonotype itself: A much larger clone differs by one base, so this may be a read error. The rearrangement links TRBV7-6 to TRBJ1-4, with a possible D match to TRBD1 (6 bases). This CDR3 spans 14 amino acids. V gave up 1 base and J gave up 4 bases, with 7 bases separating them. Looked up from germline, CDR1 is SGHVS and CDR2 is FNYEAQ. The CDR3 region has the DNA TGTGCCAGCAGCTTAGAAGGGGGTAATGAAAAACTGTTTTTT. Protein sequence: CASSLEGGNEKLFF.

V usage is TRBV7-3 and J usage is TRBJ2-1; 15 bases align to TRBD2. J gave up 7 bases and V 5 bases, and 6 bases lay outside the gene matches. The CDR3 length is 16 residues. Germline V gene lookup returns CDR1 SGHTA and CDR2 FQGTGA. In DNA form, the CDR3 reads TGTGCCAGCAGCCTCATTGGGACTAGCGGGAGGAATGAGCAGTTCTTC. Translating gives CASSLIGTSGRNEQFF.

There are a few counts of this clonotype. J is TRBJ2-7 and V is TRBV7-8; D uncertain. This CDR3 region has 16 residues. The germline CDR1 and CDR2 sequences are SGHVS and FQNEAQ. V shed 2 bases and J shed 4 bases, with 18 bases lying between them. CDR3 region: CASSLRSEMTPYEQYF. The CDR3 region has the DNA TGTGCCAGCAGCTTACGCTCAGAGATGACCCCATACGAGCAGTACTTC.

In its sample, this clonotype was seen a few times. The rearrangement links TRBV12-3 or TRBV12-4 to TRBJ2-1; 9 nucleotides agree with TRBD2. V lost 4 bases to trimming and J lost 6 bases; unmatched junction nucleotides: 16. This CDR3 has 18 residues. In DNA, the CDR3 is TGTGCCAGCAGTTCTTCTTCCCTAGCGGGACCGTCTGGCAATGAGCAGTTCTTC. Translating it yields CASSSSSLAGPSGNEQFF.

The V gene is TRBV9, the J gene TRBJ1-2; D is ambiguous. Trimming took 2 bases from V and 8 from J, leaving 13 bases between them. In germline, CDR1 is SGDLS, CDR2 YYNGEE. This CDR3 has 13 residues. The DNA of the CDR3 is TGTGCCAGCAGCGTTGACTGGGTGGGCGGCTACACCTTC. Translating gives CASSVDWVGGYTF. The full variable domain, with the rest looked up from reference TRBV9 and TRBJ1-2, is DSGVTQTPKHLITATGQRVTLRCSPRSGDLSVYWYQQSLDQGLQFLIQYYNGEERAKGNILERFSAQQFPDLHSELNLSSLELGDSALYFCASSVDWVGGYTFGSGTRLTVV.

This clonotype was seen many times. CDR3 in DNA: TGTGCCAGCAGTTATACCGGGGCCCTCAATTCACCCCTCCACTTT. As protein: CASSYTGALNSPLHF. The chain is built from TRBV6-5 and TRBJ1-6, with D possibly matching TRBD1 (5 bases). Trimming stripped 3 bases from V and 7 bases from J, with 13 bases between. The V gene's germline CDR1 is MNHEY and CDR2 SVGAGI. The CDR3 has 15 amino acids.